The source of this TCR beta chain is a study of T cell responses to AZD1222 COVID-19 vaccine. This clone was detected only a few times. The target antigen is unknown. Some clones are missing from TCRdb's copy, which holds only in-frame ones; the method was immunoSEQ multiplex PCR. The sample yields 66,000 or so clones, more than 65% seen once. Germline trimming cut 3 bases from V and 0 bases from J; bases unmatched to any gene: 15. The germline gives CDR1 DFQATT, CDR2 SNEGSKA (reference sequence). The CDR3 runs 18 residues. Study results and caveats: Following two doses of AZD1222, Spike-specific TCR breadth and depth rose.

Here the sequenced sample was peripheral blood, taken on day 0 of MenACWY control vaccination. The rearrangement uses TRBV20-1 and TRBJ2-3; 7 bases map to TRBD1. The source is an adult in good health. CDR3 sequence: CSASTPTGDLRSTDTQYF. CDR3 bases: TGCAGTGCTAGTACCCCAACAGGGGACCTCAGAAGCACAGATACGCAGTATTTT.